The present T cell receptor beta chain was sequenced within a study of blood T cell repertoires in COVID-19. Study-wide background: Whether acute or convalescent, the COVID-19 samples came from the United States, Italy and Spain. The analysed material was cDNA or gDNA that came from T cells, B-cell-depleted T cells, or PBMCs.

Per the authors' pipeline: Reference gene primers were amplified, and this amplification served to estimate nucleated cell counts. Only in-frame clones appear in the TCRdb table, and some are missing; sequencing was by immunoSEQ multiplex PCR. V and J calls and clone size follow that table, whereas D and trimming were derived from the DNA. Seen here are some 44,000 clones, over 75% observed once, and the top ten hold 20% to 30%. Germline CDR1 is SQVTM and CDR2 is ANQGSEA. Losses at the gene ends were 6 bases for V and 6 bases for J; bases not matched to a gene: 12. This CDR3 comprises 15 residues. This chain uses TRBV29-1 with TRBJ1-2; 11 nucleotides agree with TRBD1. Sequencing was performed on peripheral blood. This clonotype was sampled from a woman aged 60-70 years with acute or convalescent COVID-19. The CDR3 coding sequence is TGCAGCGTGGGCCTGGGACAGGGGGTTTCGAATGGCTACACCTTC. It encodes CSVGLGQGVSNGYTF. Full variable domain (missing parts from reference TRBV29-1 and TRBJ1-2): SAVISQKPSRDICQRGTSLTIQCQVDSQVTMMFWYRQQPGQSLTLIATANQGSEATYESGFVIDKFPISRPNLTFSTLTVSNMSPEDSSIYLCSVGLGQGVSNGYTFGSGTRLTVV.